Listed here are 13 T cell receptor beta chains from one sample, sequenced in a study of CD8 T cells in Susac syndrome. The RNA input was about 0.45 to 1 ug, and it was reverse transcribed with random hexamers. A single record per CDR3 protein comes from TCRdb applying MiXCR to the immunoSEQ multiplex PCR reads. The repertoire holds around 69,000 distinct CDR3 sequences, with under 95% as singletons. The sample taken for sequencing was CD8+ T cells from PBMCs. Source of these receptors: a human donor with Susac syndrome.

This chain links TRBV30 with TRBJ1-1; no reliable D call. The V end lost 0 bases, the J end lost 1 base, and 3 bases lay between the germline ends. The CDR3 runs 12 residues. Germline V CDR1 and CDR2: GTSNPN, SVGIG (reference sequence). DNA of the CDR3: TGTGCCTGGAGTGTGGGGAACACTGAAGCTTTCTTT. Encoded protein: CAWSVGNTEAFF.

In its sample, this clonotype was seen once. The rearrangement links TRBV18 to TRBJ2-1; TRBD2 matches 10 bases. CDR1 is KGHSH and CDR2 is LQKENI in the germline V gene. The length of the CDR3 is 16 residues. With 6 bases clipped from V and 4 bases from J, the junction kept 9 bases outside the gene matches. DNA for the CDR3: TGTGCCAGCTCCCGTCAGCGGGAGGGCCGATACAATGAGCAGTTCTTC. Protein: CASSRQREGRYNEQFF.

This chain joins TRBV18 and TRBJ1-2; TRBD1 agrees at 7 bases. V lost 4 bases to trimming and J lost 6 bases; unmatched junction nucleotides: 11. The CDR3 contains 15 residues. Per germline, CDR1 KGHSH and CDR2 LQKENI. The CDR3 sequence is CASSRGQGDVDGYTF. The CDR3 bases are TGTGCCAGCTCACGAGGGCAGGGGGATGTGGATGGCTACACCTTC. Full variable domain (outside the CDR3, taken from reference TRBV18 and TRBJ1-2): NAGVMQNPRHLVRRRGQEARLRCSPMKGHSHVYWYRQLPEEGLKFMVYLQKENIIDESGMPKERFSAEFPKEGPSILRIQQVVRGDSAAYFCASSRGQGDVDGYTFGSGTRLTVV.

The J gene is TRBJ1-2, the V gene TRBV11-2; 9 positions match TRBD1. CDR3 length equals 13 residues. Trimming took 3 bases from V and 7 from J; bases not matched to a gene: 3. Per germline, CDR1 SGHAT and CDR2 FQNNGV. CDR3 sequence (DNA): TGTGCCAGCAGCTTGGGACAGGGAAGTGGCTACACCTTC. Amino acids: CASSLGQGSGYTF.

This clonotype was counted a few times. CDR3 sequence: CSASPPGLAGLEQFF. The DNA of the CDR3 is TGCAGTGCTAGCCCCCCGGGACTAGCGGGATTAGAGCAGTTCTTC. The chain employs TRBV20-1 and TRBJ2-1; 13 nucleotides line up with TRBD2. Looked up from germline, CDR1 is DFQATT and CDR2 is SNEGSKA (reference sequence). CDR3 length equals 15 residues. V was clipped by 3 bases and J by 10 bases; unmatched bases: 9.

V and J are TRBV19 and TRBJ2-7; possible D gene TRBD2, 5 bases. The germline CDR1 and CDR2 sequences are LNHDA and SQIVND (reference sequence). Between the trimmed V and J ends, which lost 3 bases and 3 bases, there was a span of 9 bases. The CDR3 extends over 13 amino acids. As DNA, the CDR3 is TGTGCCAGTAGTATTAACGGGGTCTACGAGCAGTACTTC. As protein: CASSINGVYEQYF.

J is TRBJ2-5 and V is TRBV20-1; D may be TRBD1 or TRBD2 (5 bases each). This CDR3 comprises 13 residues. From germline, CDR1 is DFQATT and CDR2 SNEGSKA (reference sequence). Trimming shortened V by 6 bases and J by 5 bases, and 16 bases separated the two germline ends. As DNA, the CDR3 is TGCAGTGCCAGTGGGCTAGAGGGGGAGACCCAGTACTTC. This translates into CSASGLEGETQYF.

The genes are TRBV6-5 and TRBJ2-3; the D is unclear. V shed 6 bases and J shed 0 bases, with 16 bases lying between them. Germline CDR1 and CDR2: MNHEY and SVGAGI. The CDR3 is made up of 16 amino acids. CDR3 bases: TGTGCCAGCAGCTCACGACTTCTCCTGAGCACAGATACGCAGTATTTT. This sequence encodes CASSSRLLLSTDTQYF.

The gene calls are TRBV6-1 and TRBJ2-5; 9 bases align to TRBD2. Germline CDR1 reads MNHNS; CDR2 reads SASEGT. V was pared by 2 bases and J by 3 bases, with 10 bases of the junction left unmatched. The CDR3 consists of 17 residues. The CDR3 sequence: CASSERPAGGYKETQYF. The CDR3 coding sequence is TGTGCCAGCAGTGAACGCCCAGCGGGGGGATATAAAGAGACCCAGTACTTC.

This sequence joins TRBV6-5 and TRBJ2-6; D possibly corresponds to TRBD1 (7 bases). CDR3 length: 15 residues. Trimming took off 6 bases at V and 4 bases at J, with 13 bases between the two ends. Germline loops: CDR1 MNHEY, CDR2 SVGAGI. The CDR3 DNA reads TGTGCCAGCAGCCAGGGGGGAACGGGGGCCAACGTCCTGACTTTC. Residues: CASSQGGTGANVLTF.

The chain links TRBV28 to TRBJ2-7; no firm D call. Germline V lookup: CDR1 MDHEN, CDR2 SYDVKM. This CDR3 comprises 14 residues. Trimming took 6 bases from V and 3 from J, leaving 15 bases between them. The CDR3, as DNA: TGTGCCAGCAGGCACCGCGGACCCTACTACGAGCAGTACTTC. It is translated as CASRHRGPYYEQYF.

The chain is built from TRBV2 and TRBJ2-5, with D perhaps matching TRBD2 (6 bases). Germline V gene sequence: CDR1 SNHLY, CDR2 FYNNEI. Trimming removed 6 bases from V and 1 base from J, with 12 bases in between. The CDR3 length is 14 residues. CDR3 DNA sequence: TGTGCCAGCAGCGGGGGACTTCTCCAAGAGACCCAGTACTTC. This gives the protein CASSGGLLQETQYF.

V is TRBV7-2 and J is TRBJ1-1, with 8 bases aligning to TRBD1. The CDR3 loop spans 14 amino acids. Per germline, CDR1 SGHTA and CDR2 FQGNSA. Trimming took 2 bases from V and 13 from J; bases not matched to a gene: 12. CDR3 nucleotide sequence: TGTGCCAGCAGCTTAACTTCGCAGGGGGCTCATGGTTTCTTT. It yields the protein CASSLTSQGAHGFF.